These 14 T cell receptor beta chains came from one sample sequenced in a study of immune evolution from preneoplasia to lung adenocarcinoma. Produced via immunoSEQ multiplex PCR; TCRdb's table is partial and in-frame only. The sample shows 4,500 to 7,000 clones, nearly 70% of them seen only once. The sequenced sample was FFPE adjacent normal lung tissue. The source of these receptors is a person at least 80 years old with lung adenocarcinoma.

This rearrangement joins TRBV7-2 to TRBJ2-7; 10 positions agree with TRBD2. Germline CDR1 SGHTA, CDR2 FQGNSA. V shed 1 base, J shed 0 bases, and the junction held 6 bases outside the gene matches. This CDR3 region has 17 residues. The DNA of the CDR3 is TGTGCCAGCAGCTTAGAGTTTAGCGGGGGGTCCTCCTACGAGCAGTACTTC. It yields the protein CASSLEFSGGSSYEQYF.

The chain carries TRBV5-1 and TRBJ1-2; D call uncertain. The CDR3 covers 13 residues. V lost 0 bases and J lost 2, with 5 bases in between. Germline CDR1 is SGHRS and CDR2 is YFSETQ. The CDR3 reads CASSLVRNYGYTF. The CDR3 bases are TGCGCCAGCAGCTTGGTACGGAACTATGGCTACACCTTC.

This clone was observed a few times. The chain has TRBV4-2 and TRBJ2-7, with 9 bases matching TRBD2. With 1 base clipped from V and 4 bases from J, the junction kept 11 bases outside the gene matches. Germline V gene sequence: CDR1 LGHNA, CDR2 YNFKEQ. The length of the CDR3 is 17 residues. The CDR3 bases are TGTGCCAGCAGCCAAGTAGGGCGGGGGGGCGGAGTATACGAGCAGTACTTC. Its translation is CASSQVGRGGGVYEQYF.

Written as DNA, the CDR3 is TGTGCCAGCAGCTTAACGGGGGGACAGCTAAGCGGCTACACCTTC. Its translation: CASSLTGGQLSGYTF. The J gene is TRBJ1-2, the V gene TRBV7-3; 7 positions agree with TRBD1. CDR3 length: 15 residues. Germline CDR1 and CDR2: SGHTA and FQGTGA. V was pared by 0 bases and J by 8 bases, with 9 bases of the junction left unmatched.

The chain carries TRBV5-6 and TRBJ1-1; D not certain. V was shortened by 0 bases and J by 10 bases, with 13 bases between the two germline ends. Germline CDR1 SGHDT, CDR2 YYEEEE. This CDR3 region has 13 residues. In DNA form, the CDR3 reads TGTGCCAGCAGCTTGGGCCGTAGCGGGTTAGCTTTCTTT. This codes for CASSLGRSGLAFF. The full variable domain, rest sourced from reference TRBV5-6 and TRBJ1-1, is DAGVTQSPTHLIKTRGQQVTLRCSPKSGHDTVSWYQQALGQGPQFIFQYYEEEERQRGNFPDRFSGHQFPNYSSELNVNALLLGDSALYLCASSLGRSGLAFFGQGTRLTVV.

The sample holds a few counts of this clone. The chain has TRBV2 and TRBJ2-1; 7 nucleotides line up with TRBD2. The germline gives CDR1 SNHLY, CDR2 FYNNEI. CDR3 length equals 11 residues. J lost 8 bases, V lost 6 bases, and 1 base had no gene match. The CDR3 sequence: CASRGGDEQFF. DNA of the CDR3: TGTGCCAGCAGGGGGGGGGATGAGCAGTTCTTC.

The chain uses TRBV5-6 and TRBJ1-6; 7 nucleotides line up with TRBD1. Germline loops: CDR1 SGHDT, CDR2 YYEEEE. After removal of 9 bases from V and 9 bases from J, the junction contained 6 bases not matched to a gene. The CDR3 consists of 12 residues. CDR3 protein: CATLQGSSPLHF. In DNA, the CDR3 is TGTGCCACCCTACAGGGGAGTTCACCCCTCCACTTT.

The chain employs TRBV28 and TRBJ2-1; D may be TRBD1 (6 bases). Deletions cut 8 bases from V and 4 bases from J, with 12 bases between. Per germline, CDR1 MDHEN and CDR2 SYDVKM. CDR3 length: 13 amino acids. The CDR3 DNA reads as TGTGCCAGCCGGGACACGCATTACAATGAGCAGTTCTTC. Translating gives CASRDTHYNEQFF.

V gene TRBV2 combines with J gene TRBJ2-4; 9 bases agree with TRBD1. CDR3 length: 15 amino acids. J lost 0 bases, V lost 3 bases, and 0 bases had no gene match. Germline loops: CDR1 SNHLY, CDR2 FYNNEI. The CDR3 coding sequence is TGTGCCAGCAGTGAGGGACAGGGAGCCAAAAACATTCAGTACTTC. Translating gives CASSEGQGAKNIQYF.

Sample share makes this clone medium-sized (0.01 to 0.1%). The chain uses TRBV27 and TRBJ1-4; D gene uncertain. Per the germline V gene, CDR1 is MNHEY and CDR2 is SMNVEV (reference sequence). The CDR3 length is 14 residues. V was cut by 3 bases and J by 3 bases, with 8 bases left in between. The CDR3 loop is CASSFGDSNEKLFF. CDR3 sequence (DNA): TGTGCCAGCAGTTTCGGGGATTCTAATGAAAAACTGTTTTTT.

This clone was observed a few times. The chain carries TRBV27 and TRBJ1-5, with D hard to call. From germline, CDR1 is MNHEY and CDR2 SMNVEV (reference sequence). This CDR3 comprises 13 residues. V was shortened by 5 bases and J by 6 bases, with 11 bases between the two germline ends. The CDR3: CASSREGGQPQHF. CDR3 nucleotide sequence: TGTGCCAGCAGTCGGGAAGGTGGTCAGCCCCAGCATTTT.

The CDR3 nucleotides are TGTGCCAGCAGTTTTTCGGACGACCTCTATGGCTACACCTTC. Translating gives CASSFSDDLYGYTF. The chain recombines TRBV28 with TRBJ1-2; D is undetermined. The CDR3 spans 14 residues. The germline V gene has CDR1 MDHEN and CDR2 SYDVKM. Deletions cut 3 bases from V and 4 bases from J, with 12 bases between.

The chain carries TRBV10-2 and TRBJ1-2; TRBD1 matches at 8 bases. With V trimmed by 8 bases and J by 7 bases, 12 bases remained unmatched. The CDR3 has 14 residues. The germline gives CDR1 WSHSY, CDR2 SAAADI. The CDR3 here is CASGNNRGAGGYTF. CDR3 bases: TGCGCCAGCGGGAATAACAGGGGGGCCGGTGGCTACACCTTC.

This chain joins TRBV7-2 and TRBJ2-7; D not resolved. Trimming cost V 5 bases and J 0 bases, with 11 bases left between them. Germline V gene sequence: CDR1 SGHTA, CDR2 FQGNSA. The CDR3 has 14 amino acids. The DNA for the CDR3 is TGTGCCAGCAGCCCTACCCGCAGCTCCTACGAGCAGTACTTC. Translated, it gives CASSPTRSSYEQYF.